This T cell receptor (beta chain) stems from a study of T cells after yellow fever vaccination. Per germline, CDR1 LGHDT and CDR2 YNNKEL (reference sequence). This CDR3 has 17 residues. V was clipped by 1 base and J by 0 bases; unmatched bases: 7. This clonotype was observed a handful of times. A single record per CDR3 protein comes from TCRdb applying MiXCR to the 5' RACE reads. The sample shows fewer than 350,000 distinct CDR3 sequences, roughly 8.7% of them seen only once. The V gene is TRBV3-1, the J gene TRBJ2-3, with 7 bases that match TRBD2. This clonotype was sampled from a man younger than 30 who received the YFV17D yellow fever vaccine. The sequences come from PBMCs, collected on the day of the first yellow fever vaccination. CDR3 region: CASSQGLAETSTDTQYF. In DNA form, the CDR3 reads TGTGCCAGCAGCCAAGGCCTAGCGGAAACTAGCACAGATACGCAGTATTTT.